This is a list of T cell receptor beta chains from one sample in a study of blood T cell repertoires in COVID-19. The table came from immunoSEQ multiplex PCR; TCRdb's copy has only in-frame clones and leaves some out. This repertoire shows over 110,000 clones, about four fifths found once; its top ten account for about 4%. Material for sequencing was peripheral blood. The receptors were sampled from a man in his 70s who had recovered from COVID-19. Both conserved end residues are part of each CDR3. The D gene is left open where the match is weak. Expanded clones get a size class; other rows say once, few or many, or leave the size out.

size	V	D	J	CDR3	DNA
NA	TRBV4-1	NA	TRBJ2-7	CASSITTRGGSEQYF	TGCGCCAGCAGCATAACCACCCGCGGGGGCTCCGAGCAGTACTTC
NA	TRBV5-1	NA	TRBJ1-1	CASSSNGGAENTEAFF	TGCGCCAGCAGCTCAAATGGCGGGGCAGAGAACACTGAAGCTTTCTTT
NA	TRBV29-1	TRBD1	TRBJ1-3	CSVAPGGSGNTIYF	TGCAGCGTTGCGCCAGGGGGCTCTGGAAACACCATATATTTT
NA	TRBV10-2	NA	TRBJ1-1	CATRPGGFDSTEAFF	TGCGCCACTCGCCCGGGGGGTTTTGATAGCACTGAAGCTTTCTTT
NA	TRBV7-2	TRBD2	TRBJ2-1	CASSLEGGAKQFF	TGTGCCAGCAGCTTGGAGGGAGGGGCGAAGCAGTTCTTC
once	TRBV27	NA	TRBJ2-3	CASSSFADTQYF	TGTGCCAGCAGTTCGTTCGCAGATACGCAGTATTTT
NA	TRBV13	TRBD2	TRBJ2-1	CASSLGRGLAGAYNEQFF	TGTGCCAGCAGCTTAGGCCGGGGACTAGCGGGAGCCTACAATGAGCAGTTCTTC
NA	TRBV27	NA	TRBJ2-1	CASSFGGPYNEQFF	TGTGCCAGCAGTTTCGGGGGGCCCTACAATGAGCAGTTCTTC
NA	TRBV25-1	TRBD2	TRBJ2-7	CASSENLAGVGEQYF	TGTGCCAGCAGTGAAAATCTTGCGGGAGTCGGCGAGCAGTACTTC
few	TRBV6-1	TRBD2	TRBJ2-7	CASSEEGLARSYEQYF	TGTGCCAGCAGTGAAGAGGGACTAGCGCGCTCCTACGAGCAGTACTTC
NA	TRBV11-3	NA	TRBJ2-2	CASSLRSGELFF	TGTGCCAGCAGCTTGAGGAGCGGGGAGCTGTTTTTT
NA	TRBV10-2	NA	TRBJ2-7	CASRPSEGEQYF	TGCGCCAGCAGACCCTCGGAGGGCGAGCAGTACTTC
NA	TRBV12-5	NA	TRBJ2-5	CASGSIGETQYF	TGTGCTAGTGGTTCTATCGGAGAGACCCAGTACTTC
few	TRBV24-1	TRBD1	TRBJ2-1	CATSEGGQGEKNEQFF	TGTGCCACCAGTGAGGGGGGACAGGGGGAGAAAAATGAGCAGTTCTTC
NA	TRBV29-1	TRBD1	TRBJ2-7	CSVEIRGTGSYEQYF	TGCAGCGTCGAGATTCGCGGGACAGGGTCTTACGAGCAGTACTTC
NA	TRBV5-4	NA	TRBJ2-1	CASRLVGLDNDNEQFF	TGTGCCAGCAGGCTTGTGGGGCTAGACAACGACAATGAGCAGTTCTTC
NA	TRBV7-2	NA	TRBJ2-1	CASSLGYGVNEQFF	TGTGCCAGCAGCTTAGGGTACGGTGTCAATGAGCAGTTCTTC
NA	TRBV2	NA	TRBJ2-1	CASSEPAREHEQFF	TGTGCCAGCAGTGAACCGGCCCGGGAACATGAGCAGTTCTTC
NA	TRBV11-3	TRBD2	TRBJ2-7	CASSRLRLAGGPKEQYF	TGTGCCAGCAGTCGCCTGCGGCTAGCGGGAGGGCCCAAGGAGCAGTACTTC
NA	TRBV19	TRBD1	TRBJ1-2	CASIPGQGLANYGYTF	TGTGCCAGTATCCCGGGACAGGGATTAGCCAACTATGGCTACACCTTC
NA	TRBV21-1	NA	TRBJ1-3	CASSKGEGCTGNTIYF	TGTGCCAGCAGCAAAGGAGAGGGCTGTACTGGAAACACCATATATTTT
NA	TRBV7-8	TRBD1	TRBJ1-5	CASTLRDRGYQPQHF	TGTGCCAGCACACTCCGGGACAGGGGTTATCAGCCCCAGCATTTT
NA	TRBV6-2/TRBV6-3	NA	TRBJ2-3	CASTPMGSGTDTQYF	TGTGCCAGCACCCCAATGGGGAGCGGCACAGATACGCAGTATTTT
NA	TRBV27	NA	TRBJ1-4	CASSRYGRASEKLFF	TGTGCCAGCAGTCGATACGGGAGGGCTAGCGAAAAACTGTTTTTT
once	TRBV5-4	TRBD1	TRBJ2-3	CASSLRTGADTQYF	TGTGCCAGCAGCTTGAGGACAGGGGCAGATACGCAGTATTTT
once	TRBV25-1	TRBD1	TRBJ2-7	CASSSGTGMAGVGYEQYF	TGTGCCAGCAGCTCCGGGACAGGGATGGCGGGAGTGGGCTACGAGCAGTACTTC
NA	TRBV3-1/TRBV3-2	NA	TRBJ1-2	CASSQELHNYGYTF	TGTGCCAGCAGCCAAGAGTTACATAACTATGGCTACACCTTC
once	TRBV28	TRBD1	TRBJ2-4	CASSPGTGDKNIQYF	TGTGCCAGCAGTCCCGGGACAGGCGACAAAAACATTCAGTACTTC